This T cell receptor (beta chain) was sequenced during a study of cytomegalovirus exposure and HLA in healthy donors (dated by TCRdb to about 2017). Background for the entire study: In an earlier analysis of some 550 of the donors, less than 350 Gb of sequence data and 100 million or so unique TCR beta sequences from about 179 million T cells were reported. In a later genetic analysis, genome-wide SNP genotypes for about 65% of the 666 donors were used, and that subset was treated as a discovery cohort. HLA typing covered class I and class II loci at four-digit resolution. An earlier analysis of more than 450 of the donors used high-throughput TCR beta sequencing to judge whether each TCR beta V gene segment behaved as functional or pseudogenic. In a later analysis, previously published TCR beta repertoires from 550 to 700 donors were re-analyzed and high-resolution HLA genotyping was added so that TCR occurrence patterns could be studied. Donor age, sex, ethnicity and CMV serostatus were compiled alongside the repertoire data. The number of donors typed differed by locus, with about 629-630 for A, B, C, DRB1 and DQB1, around 520 for DQA1, about 610 for DPA1, and some 440 for DPB1. High-throughput TCR immunosequencing, statistical association of individual TCRs with disease status, and machine learning were combined to predict cytomegalovirus infection status. Rather than using new phenotypic data, the later analysis identified candidate immune exposures from TCR beta sequences and from how often those sequences occurred across donors. All discovery cohort repertoires had been generated on a single sequencing platform. The study profiled the T cell repertoires of around 700 subjects by immunosequencing and related them to cytomegalovirus serostatus. An early release that covered around 590 HLA-typed donors contained around 300 gigabases of sequencing data and about 84 million unique TCR sequences. About 5 DR-DQ haplotypes were handled as single units for association and clustering, since linkage in the cohort was strong. Of the 398 genotyped donors, over 65% fell in the genetic ancestry cluster associated with self-reported Caucasian donors. Besides the first cohort of around 700 subjects, a separate validation cohort made up of 120 different subjects was used. Among 350 to 400 genotyped donors of the cohort, an average of roughly 240,000 unique TCR beta nucleotide sequences were sequenced per donor, about a sixth of them non-productive. The study aimed to test whether signatures of past pathogen exposure could be identified by cataloging public T cell receptors. Summary of the overall study and its limitations: According to a later analysis, TCR association rates differed among HLA loci, with DRB1 alleles showing the most associated TCRs and HLA-C alleles showing the fewest. In a later genetic analysis, a missense DCLRE1C variant was associated with V-gene and J-gene trimming of TCR beta chains, and the association was replicated in an independent cohort. Correlated functional status among segregating V segments might be attributable to linkage disequilibrium, but an unknown experimental factor could not be ruled out. While some public TCRs were present in many individuals, most TCR sequences turned up only very rarely across donors. In vitro tests confirmed that a few of the cytomegalovirus-associated TCR beta chains recognize cytomegalovirus antigens. A further reported finding was that TCR beta sequences accurately predicted the HLA-A and HLA-B alleles for most subjects in the first cohort. According to the authors, the approach could potentially be generalized to other disease states and immunological phenotypes. The 87-base-pair reads could not distinguish some IMGT-functional V segments, including TRBV6-2 and TRBV6-3, so those segments were excluded. Immune exposure information for the cohort was limited to CMV serostatus. A later genetic analysis reported fewer N-insertions in productive TCRs among donors in an Asian-associated ancestry cluster than the roughly 700-donor mean. A cluster of highly shared sequence variants was judged likely to represent a technical artifact of the sequencing pipeline. The presence/absence analyses assumed that sequencing depth was roughly uniform across donors, and that assumption may not be true. In a later analysis, HLA-associated TCR beta chains showed more clonal expansion and lower generation probabilities than non-associated chains that were equally common. Assigning TCR associations to individual alleles was difficult when HLA alleles, especially DR and DQ, strongly co-occurred. At a false discovery rate of 0.05, a later analysis linked 16,000 or so TCR beta sequences to specific HLA alleles. Because counts were too low, around 18 rarely observed V segments, including chromosome 9 orphons, were left out of the earlier analysis of some 640 of the donors. Cytomegalovirus status was reported to be diagnosed by the classifier with high specificity and sensitivity in both the original and validation cohorts. The study listed 164 TCR beta chains as associated with cytomegalovirus. Because some donors lacked HLA typing at each locus, the association tests relied only on the typed subset. An earlier analysis of approximately 570 of the donors showed that most TCR beta V segments appeared in productive rearrangements either about 87% or about 30% of the time, which broadly matched IMGT annotations. The cohort was sequenced for TCR beta chains only, and without alpha or paired-chain data the features that could be detected were limited. In a later analysis, most CMV-associated TCR beta chains were found to appear HLA-restricted, with HLA associations seemingly driven largely by CMV exposure. Several of the top co-occurrence clusters appeared to be linked to parvovirus B19, influenza, CMV and Epstein-Barr virus, according to a later analysis.

The cohort comprised hundreds of healthy bone marrow donors. At the time of sampling, every cohort member was nominally healthy, though immune exposures that went unrecorded were likely present. The donor tested CMV seropositive and was one of the 289 seropositive cohort members. A peripheral blood sample was provided by each donor, and peripheral blood mononuclear cells were used for TCR beta sequencing. Genomic DNA extraction from the blood cell samples was performed with the Qiagen DNeasy Blood Extraction Kit. With regard to this clone: Its antigen is unknown. Base qualities are not at hand, and no much larger clone is one base apart.

The library was made by the immunoSEQ multiplex PCR assay. For the multiplex PCR, a mixture combining 60 forward primers for TCR Vbeta segments and 13 reverse primers for TCR Jbeta segments was used. The CDR3 region of rearranged TCR beta genes was amplified from genomic DNA with a multiplex PCR assay. The Illumina HiSeq System was used to sequence the amplified TCR beta libraries as 87-base-pair reads. The paper's processing steps were these. Across the roughly 700 repertoires, a later analysis counted tens of millions of unique TCR beta chains, 8.5 million to 12 million of which were shared by at least two donors. A nearest-neighbor algorithm error-corrected the raw reads and collapsed the reads into unique sequences, merging closely related sequences to remove PCR and sequencing errors. V, D and J gene segments were assigned by aligning CDR3 sequences to IMGT reference sequences. For a sequence to be retained, a match of at least six nucleotides to both a V gene segment and a J gene segment was required. A rearrangement counted as productive if the CDR3 had no stop codons and remained in frame with V and J, and every other rearrangement counted as non-productive. Following IMGT convention, CDR3 was defined as the stretch from the second conserved V-encoded cysteine to the conserved J-encoded phenylalanine. The earlier analysis of around 640 of the donors excluded sequences that lacked an unambiguous match to a single V gene segment. An earlier analysis of fewer than 750 of the donors called V segments functional above 56.7% productive rearrangements and segregating when the between-donor standard deviation exceeded 5%. A statistical classification framework was built for diagnosing cytomegalovirus status from the catalog of TCR beta chain sequences. In a later analysis, TCR nucleotide sequences were compared against IMGT/GENE-DB human TR gene sequences so that V and J genes could be assigned. A later analysis assigned CDR3 sequences and most-parsimonious VDJ recombination scenarios with the TCRdist pipeline. In a later analysis, each TCR beta chain was defined by its CDR3 amino acid sequence together with its V-gene family, and reads without a unique V-gene family were excluded. A later analysis removed 600 or so highly shared, low-generation-probability nucleotide sequences to deal with suspected cross-contamination and a sequencing artifact. In a later analysis, a clonal expansion index for each public chain was calculated from normalized within-repertoire ranks of inferred template counts. Generation probabilities in a later analysis came from a VDJ recombination model fitted to out-of-frame rearrangements, and those results were checked against IGoR. In a later analysis, hypergeometric tests were used to score TCR-TCR, TCR-HLA and TCR-CMV co-occurrence, with a repertoire-size bias correction applied to TCR pairs. A later analysis estimated false discovery rates by permuting HLA or CMV assignments 20 times. In a later analysis, co-occurring TCRs were grouped using DBSCAN, and TCRdist sequence similarity was added for clustering within HLA-allele-positive subsets. For co-occurrence clustering, repertoires with fewer than 30,000 or more than 120,000 public chains were excluded, along with four to six repertoires with anomalous nucleotide sharing. What TCRdb holds here is the immuneACCESS table cut down to in-frame rearrangements. Part of the clones is not present; checked against another copy, under half of the missing clones reflect an unresolved V gene, and the others are unexplained. V and J calls and clone size are as listed in that table; D and trimming were resolved from the DNA. Across this sample there are approximately 99,000 clones, with around 81% seen only once. Under 5.5% of the sample goes to the ten largest clones.

Measured from the cysteine to the phenylalanine, the CDR3 is 14 residues long. Only the CDR3 part of the read is kept: 42 bases, read in frame from the first base. This TCR was sampled from a man in his forties in good health and CMV-seropositive. The V and J segments used are TRBV21-1 and TRBJ1-1; the D call of TRBD1 is as the table states it, not checked on the DNA. TRBV21-1 is a recognized pseudogene. Material for sequencing was PBMCs. The DNA is TGTGCCAGCAGCACGGACAGGGGGATCACTGAAGCTTTCTTT. This encodes CASSTDRGITEAFF.